The rows below give T cell receptor beta chains drawn from one sample of a study of CD8 T cells in Susac syndrome. Via MiXCR, TCRdb re-called the immunoSEQ multiplex PCR reads, giving one row per CDR3 protein. Among about 77,000 distinct CDR3 sequences listed, approximately 94% were seen once. Specimen: CD4+ T cells from PBMCs. Receptors originate from a human donor with Susac syndrome. CDR3s include the opening cysteine and the closing phenylalanine or tryptophan. Fields, in order: clone size, V gene, J gene, D gene, CDR3 protein, CDR3 DNA. D genes are given only for firm matches. Clone size, where shown, is once, few, many, or a class for clones that have expanded.

few	TRBV6-1	TRBJ2-5	NA	CASREETQYF	TGTGCCAGCAGGGAGGAGACCCAGTACTTC
NA	TRBV20-1	TRBJ2-4	TRBD2	CSARDSGTSGRNIQYF	TGCAGTGCTAGAGATTCAGGGACTAGCGGGAGAAACATTCAGTACTTC
NA	TRBV19	TRBJ2-2	NA	CASSIEGHFTGELFF	TGTGCCAGTAGTATAGAGGGGCACTTCACCGGGGAGCTGTTTTTT
NA	TRBV6-5	TRBJ1-2	NA	CASSYSLNYGYTF	TGTGCCAGCAGTTACAGCCTCAACTATGGCTACACCTTC
NA	TRBV6-2/TRBV6-3	TRBJ2-2	NA	CASSWDFGRSGELFF	TGTGCCAGCAGCTGGGACTTCGGAAGGTCCGGGGAGCTGTTTTTT
NA	TRBV20-1	TRBJ2-3	TRBD2	CSAELAGVTDTQYF	TGCAGTGCTGAACTAGCGGGGGTCACAGATACGCAGTATTTT
once	TRBV5-6	TRBJ1-2	TRBD1	CASYSRGGYGYTF	TGTGCCAGCTACTCCAGGGGGGGATATGGCTACACCTTC
once	TRBV5-1	TRBJ2-1	NA	CASSRTTYNEQFF	TGCGCCAGCAGCAGGACTACTTACAATGAGCAGTTCTTC
NA	TRBV7-9	TRBJ2-1	TRBD1	CASSLAKDRNNEQFF	TGTGCCAGCAGCTTAGCGAAGGACAGGAACAATGAGCAGTTCTTC
once	TRBV5-1	TRBJ2-1	NA	CASSLSTETYNEQFF	TGCGCCAGCAGCCTGTCGACAGAGACCTACAATGAGCAGTTCTTC
few	TRBV5-4	TRBJ2-7	NA	CASSPERGNTYEQYF	TGTGCCAGCAGCCCCGAAAGGGGGAACACCTACGAGCAGTACTTC
once	TRBV4-3	TRBJ2-3	TRBD1	CASLPGTASTDTQYF	TGCGCCAGCCTCCCGGGGACAGCTAGCACAGATACGCAGTATTTT
NA	TRBV24-1	TRBJ2-2	TRBD2	CATSEASGGGTGELFF	TGTGCCACCAGTGAAGCTAGCGGGGGCGGAACCGGGGAGCTGTTTTTT
NA	TRBV7-2	TRBJ2-5	NA	CASSLVMSGGQETQYF	TGTGCCAGCAGCTTAGTTATGAGCGGCGGGCAAGAGACCCAGTACTTC
once	TRBV5-5	TRBJ2-1	NA	CASSFRRGAEQFF	TGTGCCAGCAGCTTCCGCCGGGGCGCTGAGCAGTTCTTC
NA	TRBV28	TRBJ2-2	NA	CASSPTPKNTGELFF	TGTGCCAGCAGTCCTACCCCCAAGAACACCGGGGAGCTGTTTTTT
NA	TRBV12-3/TRBV12-4	TRBJ2-5	TRBD1	CASSLADREETQYF	TGTGCCAGCAGTTTAGCGGACAGGGAAGAGACCCAGTACTTC
NA	TRBV27	TRBJ1-2	TRBD1	CASRGGVRDRSYGYTF	TGTGCCAGCAGGGGTGGTGTGAGGGACAGGAGCTATGGCTACACCTTC
NA	TRBV4-2	TRBJ1-1	NA	CASSQPMTVTEAFF	TGTGCCAGCAGCCAACCTATGACAGTCACTGAAGCTTTCTTT
NA	TRBV30	TRBJ2-1	NA	CAWSGGRTDEQFF	TGTGCCTGGAGTGGGGGGAGAACAGATGAGCAGTTCTTC
NA	TRBV6-2/TRBV6-3	TRBJ2-2	TRBD2	CASNLAGTGELFF	TGTGCCAGCAATTTAGCGGGGACCGGGGAGCTGTTTTTT
NA	TRBV7-6	TRBJ1-1	NA	CASSYDRRSEAFF	TGTGCCAGCAGCTATGACAGGAGGAGTGAAGCTTTCTTT
NA	TRBV12-3/TRBV12-4	TRBJ2-7	NA	CASRLRDTTYEQYF	TGTGCCAGCAGACTCCGGGACACTACCTACGAGCAGTACTTC
NA	TRBV14	TRBJ2-1	TRBD2	CASRLAGGIQFF	TGTGCCAGCCGATTGGCGGGGGGAATCCAGTTCTTC
NA	TRBV6-5	TRBJ1-5	TRBD1	CASVWDREGWYSNQPQHF	TGTGCCAGCGTTTGGGACAGGGAAGGCTGGTATAGCAATCAGCCCCAGCATTTT
NA	TRBV9	TRBJ2-5	NA	CASSVRWGAGETQYF	TGTGCCAGCAGCGTACGGTGGGGGGCTGGAGAGACCCAGTACTTC